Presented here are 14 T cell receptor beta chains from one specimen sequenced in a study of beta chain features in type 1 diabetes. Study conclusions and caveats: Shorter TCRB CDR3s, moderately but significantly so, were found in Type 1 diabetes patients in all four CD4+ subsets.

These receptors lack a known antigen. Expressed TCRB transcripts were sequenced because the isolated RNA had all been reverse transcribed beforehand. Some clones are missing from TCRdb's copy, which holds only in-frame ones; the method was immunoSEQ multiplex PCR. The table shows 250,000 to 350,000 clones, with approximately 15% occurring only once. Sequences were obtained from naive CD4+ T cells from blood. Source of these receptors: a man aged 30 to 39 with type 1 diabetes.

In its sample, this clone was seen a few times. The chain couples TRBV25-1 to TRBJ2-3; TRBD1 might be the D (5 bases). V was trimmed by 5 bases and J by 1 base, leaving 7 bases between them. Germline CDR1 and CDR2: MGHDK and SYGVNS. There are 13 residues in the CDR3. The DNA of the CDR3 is TGTGCCAGCAGTCGACAGCGCACAGATACGCAGTATTTT. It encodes CASSRQRTDTQYF.

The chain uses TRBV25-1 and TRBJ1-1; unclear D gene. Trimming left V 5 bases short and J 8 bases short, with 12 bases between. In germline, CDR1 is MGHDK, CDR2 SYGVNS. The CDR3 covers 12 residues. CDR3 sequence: CASSNAGREAFF. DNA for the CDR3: TGTGCCAGCAGTAATGCCGGGAGGGAAGCTTTCTTT. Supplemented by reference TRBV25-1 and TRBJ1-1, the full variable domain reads EADIYQTPRYLVIGTGKKITLECSQTMGHDKMYWYQQDPGMELHLIHYSYGVNSTEKGDLSSESTVSRIRTEHFPLTLESARPSHTSQYLCASSNAGREAFFGQGTRLTVV.

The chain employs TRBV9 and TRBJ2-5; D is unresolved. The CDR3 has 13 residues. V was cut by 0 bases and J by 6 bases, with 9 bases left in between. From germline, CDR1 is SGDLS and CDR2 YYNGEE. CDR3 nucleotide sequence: TGTGCCAGCAGCGTAGGAAGTAGCCAGACCCAGTACTTC. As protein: CASSVGSSQTQYF.

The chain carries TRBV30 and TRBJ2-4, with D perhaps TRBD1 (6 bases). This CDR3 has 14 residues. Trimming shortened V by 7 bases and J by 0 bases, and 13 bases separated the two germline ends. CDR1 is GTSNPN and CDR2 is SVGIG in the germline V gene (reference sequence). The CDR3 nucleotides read TGTGCCTCAACCAGGGGAATAGCCAAAAACATTCAGTACTTC. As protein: CASTRGIAKNIQYF.

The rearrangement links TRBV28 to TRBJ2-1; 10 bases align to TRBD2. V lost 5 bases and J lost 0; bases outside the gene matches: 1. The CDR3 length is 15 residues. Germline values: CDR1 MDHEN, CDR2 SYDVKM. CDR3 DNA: TGTGCCAGCAGTGCTAGCGGGAGCTCCTACAATGAGCAGTTCTTC. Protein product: CASSASGSSYNEQFF. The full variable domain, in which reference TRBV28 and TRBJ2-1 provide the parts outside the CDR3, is DVKVTQSSRYLVKRTGEKVFLECVQDMDHENMFWYRQDPGLGLRLIYFSYDVKMKEKGDIPEGYSVSREKKERFSLILESASTNQTSMYLCASSASGSSYNEQFFGPGTRLTVL.

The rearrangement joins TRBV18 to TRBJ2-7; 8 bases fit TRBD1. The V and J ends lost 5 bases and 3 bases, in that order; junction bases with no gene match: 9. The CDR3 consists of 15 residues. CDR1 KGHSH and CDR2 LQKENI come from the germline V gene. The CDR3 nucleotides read TGTGCCAGCTCATCTGGACAGGGAGTCCTCTACGAGCAGTACTTC. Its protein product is CASSSGQGVLYEQYF.

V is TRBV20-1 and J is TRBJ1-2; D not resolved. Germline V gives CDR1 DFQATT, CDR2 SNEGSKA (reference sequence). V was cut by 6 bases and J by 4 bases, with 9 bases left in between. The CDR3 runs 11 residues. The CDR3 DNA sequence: TGCAGTGCCCCGGGAACCTATGGCTACACCTTC. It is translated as CSAPGTYGYTF.

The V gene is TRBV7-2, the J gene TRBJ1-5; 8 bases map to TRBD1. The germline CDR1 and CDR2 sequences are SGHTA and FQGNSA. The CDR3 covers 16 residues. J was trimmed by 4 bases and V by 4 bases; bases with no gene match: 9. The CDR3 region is CASSSRGRGGNQPQHF. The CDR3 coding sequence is TGTGCCAGCAGCTCCAGGGGGCGCGGTGGGAATCAGCCCCAGCATTTT.

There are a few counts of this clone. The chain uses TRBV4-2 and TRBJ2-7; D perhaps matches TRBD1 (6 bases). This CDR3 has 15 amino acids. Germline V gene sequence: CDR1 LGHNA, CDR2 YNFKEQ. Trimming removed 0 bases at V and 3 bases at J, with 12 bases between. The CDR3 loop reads CASSQDSGQSYEQYF. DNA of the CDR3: TGTGCCAGCAGCCAAGATTCGGGACAAAGCTACGAGCAGTACTTC.

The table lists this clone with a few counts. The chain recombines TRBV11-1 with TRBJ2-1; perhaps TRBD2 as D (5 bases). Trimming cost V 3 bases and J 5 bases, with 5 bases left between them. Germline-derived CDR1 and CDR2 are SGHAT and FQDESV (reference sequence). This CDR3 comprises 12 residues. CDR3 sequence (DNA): TGTGCCAGCAGCTTGGGAGACAATGAGCAGTTCTTC. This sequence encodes CASSLGDNEQFF.

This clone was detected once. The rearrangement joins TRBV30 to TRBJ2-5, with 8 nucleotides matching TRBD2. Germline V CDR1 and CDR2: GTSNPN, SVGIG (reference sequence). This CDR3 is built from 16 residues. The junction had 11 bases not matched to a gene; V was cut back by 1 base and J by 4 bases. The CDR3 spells CAWSGYREGLRETQYF. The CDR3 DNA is TGTGCCTGGAGTGGCTATCGGGAGGGCCTTAGAGAGACCCAGTACTTC.

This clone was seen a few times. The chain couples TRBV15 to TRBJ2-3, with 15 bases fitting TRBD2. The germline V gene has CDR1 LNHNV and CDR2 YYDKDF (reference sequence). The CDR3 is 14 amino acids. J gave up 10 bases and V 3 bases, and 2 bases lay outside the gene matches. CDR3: CATSRGLAGGAQYF. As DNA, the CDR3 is TGTGCCACCAGCAGGGGACTAGCGGGAGGCGCGCAGTATTTT.

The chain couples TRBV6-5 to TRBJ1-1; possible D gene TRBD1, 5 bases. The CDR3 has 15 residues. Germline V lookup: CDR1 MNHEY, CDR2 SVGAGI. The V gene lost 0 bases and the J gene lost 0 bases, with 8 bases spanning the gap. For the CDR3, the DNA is TGTGCCAGCAGTTACTCAGGGGCTGTGAACACTGAAGCTTTCTTT. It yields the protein CASSYSGAVNTEAFF.

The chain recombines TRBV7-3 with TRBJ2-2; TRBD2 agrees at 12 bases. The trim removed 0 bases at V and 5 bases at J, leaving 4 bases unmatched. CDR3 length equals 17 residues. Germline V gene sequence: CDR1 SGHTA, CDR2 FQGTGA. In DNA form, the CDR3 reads TGTGCCAGCAGCTTAACAAGTGGGACTAGCGGGACCGGGGAGCTGTTTTTT. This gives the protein CASSLTSGTSGTGELFF.